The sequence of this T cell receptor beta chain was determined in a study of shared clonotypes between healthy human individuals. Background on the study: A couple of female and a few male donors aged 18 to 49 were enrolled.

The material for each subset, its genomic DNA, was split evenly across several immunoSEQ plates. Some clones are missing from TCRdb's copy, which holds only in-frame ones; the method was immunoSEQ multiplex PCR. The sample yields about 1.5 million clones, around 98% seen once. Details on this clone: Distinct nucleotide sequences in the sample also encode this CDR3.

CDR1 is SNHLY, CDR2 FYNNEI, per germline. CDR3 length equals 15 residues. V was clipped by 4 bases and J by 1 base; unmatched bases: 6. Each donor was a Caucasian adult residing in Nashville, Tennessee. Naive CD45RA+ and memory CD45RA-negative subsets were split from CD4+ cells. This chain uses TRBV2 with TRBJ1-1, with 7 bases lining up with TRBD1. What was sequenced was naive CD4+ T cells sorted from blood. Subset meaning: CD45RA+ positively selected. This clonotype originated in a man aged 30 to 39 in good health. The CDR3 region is CASSGLGQANTEAFF. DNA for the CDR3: TGTGCCAGCAGTGGGTTAGGACAGGCGAACACTGAAGCTTTCTTT.